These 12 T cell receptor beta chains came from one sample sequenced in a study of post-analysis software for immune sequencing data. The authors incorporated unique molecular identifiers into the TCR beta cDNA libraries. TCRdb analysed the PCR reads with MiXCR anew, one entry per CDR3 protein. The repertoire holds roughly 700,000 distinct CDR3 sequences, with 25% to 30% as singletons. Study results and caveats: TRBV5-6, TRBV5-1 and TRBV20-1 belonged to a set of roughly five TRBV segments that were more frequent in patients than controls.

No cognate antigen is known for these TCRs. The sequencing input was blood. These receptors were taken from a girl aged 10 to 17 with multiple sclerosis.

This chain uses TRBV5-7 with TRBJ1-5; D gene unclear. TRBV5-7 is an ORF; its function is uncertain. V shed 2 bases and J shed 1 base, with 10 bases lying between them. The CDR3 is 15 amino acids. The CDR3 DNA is TGTGCCAGCAGCTTAGGGCCCCAGAGCAATCAGCCCCAGCATTTT. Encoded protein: CASSLGPQSNQPQHF.

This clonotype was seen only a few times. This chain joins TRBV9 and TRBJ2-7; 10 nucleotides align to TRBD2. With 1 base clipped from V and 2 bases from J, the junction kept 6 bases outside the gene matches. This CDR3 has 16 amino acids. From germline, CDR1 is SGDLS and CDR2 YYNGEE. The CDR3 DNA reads TGTGCCAGCAGCGTAAGTCCTAGCGGGGGAACCTACGAGCAGTACTTC. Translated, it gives CASSVSPSGGTYEQYF.

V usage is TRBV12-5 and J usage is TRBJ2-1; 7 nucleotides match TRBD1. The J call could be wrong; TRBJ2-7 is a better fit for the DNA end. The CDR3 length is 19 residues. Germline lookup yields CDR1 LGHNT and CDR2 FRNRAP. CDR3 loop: CASGKIRLNRGRSYNEQYF. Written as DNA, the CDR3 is TGTGCTAGTGGGAAAATTCGCCTAAACAGGGGACGCTCCTACAATGAGCAGTACTTC.

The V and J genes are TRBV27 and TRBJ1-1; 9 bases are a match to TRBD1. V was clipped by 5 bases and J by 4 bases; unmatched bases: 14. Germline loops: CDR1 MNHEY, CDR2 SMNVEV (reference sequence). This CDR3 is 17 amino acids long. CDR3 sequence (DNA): TGTGCCAGCAGTCCGCTTCCCCCGGGACAGGGAGGCACTGAAGCTTTCTTT. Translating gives CASSPLPPGQGGTEAFF.

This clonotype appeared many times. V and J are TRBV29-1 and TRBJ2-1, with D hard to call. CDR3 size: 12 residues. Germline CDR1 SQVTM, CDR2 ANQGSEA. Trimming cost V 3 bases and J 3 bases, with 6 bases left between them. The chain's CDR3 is CSVETIYNEQFF. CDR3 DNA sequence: TGCAGCGTTGAGACAATCTACAATGAGCAGTTCTTC.

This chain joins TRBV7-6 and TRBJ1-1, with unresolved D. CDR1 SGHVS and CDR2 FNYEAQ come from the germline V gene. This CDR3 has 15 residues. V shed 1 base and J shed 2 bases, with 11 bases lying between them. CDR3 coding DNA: TGTGCCAGCAGCTTAGGTGCGGCAAGAAACACTGAAGCTTTCTTT. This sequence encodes CASSLGAARNTEAFF.

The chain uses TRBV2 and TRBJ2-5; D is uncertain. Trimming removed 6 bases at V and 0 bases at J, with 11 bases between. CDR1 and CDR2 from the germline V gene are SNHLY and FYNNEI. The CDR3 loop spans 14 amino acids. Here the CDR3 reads CASSQNGNQETQYF. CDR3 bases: TGTGCCAGCAGCCAAAATGGTAACCAAGAGACCCAGTACTTC.

CDR3 nucleotide sequence: TGCGCCAGCAGCGTGGGGGTGGCAGAACAAGAGACCCAGTACTTC. The encoded protein is CASSVGVAEQETQYF. The chain carries TRBV5-1 and TRBJ2-5; D is perhaps TRBD1 or TRBD2 (5 bases each). Germline-derived CDR1 and CDR2 are SGHRS and YFSETQ. This CDR3 is 15 amino acids long. With 4 bases removed from V and 2 bases from J, the gap between germline ends came to 15 bases.

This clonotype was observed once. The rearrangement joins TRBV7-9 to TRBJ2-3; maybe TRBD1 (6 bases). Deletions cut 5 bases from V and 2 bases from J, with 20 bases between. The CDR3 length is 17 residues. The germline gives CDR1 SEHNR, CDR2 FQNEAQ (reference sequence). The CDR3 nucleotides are TGTGCCAGCAGCAGAAGACAGGAGGCGACCCTCACAGATACGCAGTATTTT. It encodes CASSRRQEATLTDTQYF.

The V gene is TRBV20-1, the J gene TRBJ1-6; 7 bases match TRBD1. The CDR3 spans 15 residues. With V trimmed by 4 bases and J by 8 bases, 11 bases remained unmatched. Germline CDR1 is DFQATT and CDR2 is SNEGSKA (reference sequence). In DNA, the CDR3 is TGCAGTGCTATCTCTAGGGCAGGGACAGATTCACCCCTCCACTTT. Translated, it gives CSAISRAGTDSPLHF.

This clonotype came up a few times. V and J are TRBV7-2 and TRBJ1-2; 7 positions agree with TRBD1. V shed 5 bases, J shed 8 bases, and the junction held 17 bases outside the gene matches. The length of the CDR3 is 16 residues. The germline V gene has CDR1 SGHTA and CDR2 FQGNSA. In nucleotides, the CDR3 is TGTGCCAGCAGCGAAAATTACAGGGGCAGTGCGGGCGGCTACACCTTC. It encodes CASSENYRGSAGGYTF.

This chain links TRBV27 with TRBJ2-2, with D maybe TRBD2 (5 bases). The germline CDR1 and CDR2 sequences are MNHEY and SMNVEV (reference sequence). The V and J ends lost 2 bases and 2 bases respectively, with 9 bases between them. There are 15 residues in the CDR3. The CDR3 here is CASSLRGGNTGELFF. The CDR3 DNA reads TGTGCCAGCAGTTTACGGGGTGGAAACACCGGGGAGCTGTTTTTT.